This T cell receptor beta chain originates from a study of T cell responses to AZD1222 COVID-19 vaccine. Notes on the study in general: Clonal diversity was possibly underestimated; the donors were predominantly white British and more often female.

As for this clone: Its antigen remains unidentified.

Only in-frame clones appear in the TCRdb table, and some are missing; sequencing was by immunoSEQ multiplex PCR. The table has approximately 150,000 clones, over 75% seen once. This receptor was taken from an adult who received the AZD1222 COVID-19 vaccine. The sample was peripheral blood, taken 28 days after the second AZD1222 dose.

The CDR3 region is CASSFQRGEETQYF. In nucleotides, the CDR3 is TGTGCCAGCAGCTTTCAGCGGGGGGAAGAGACCCAGTACTTC. The chain employs TRBV7-2 and TRBJ2-5; TRBD2 aligns across 9 bases. The CDR3 is made up of 14 amino acids. In germline, CDR1 is SGHTA, CDR2 FQGNSA. J lost 3 bases, V lost 3 bases, and 2 bases had no gene match.